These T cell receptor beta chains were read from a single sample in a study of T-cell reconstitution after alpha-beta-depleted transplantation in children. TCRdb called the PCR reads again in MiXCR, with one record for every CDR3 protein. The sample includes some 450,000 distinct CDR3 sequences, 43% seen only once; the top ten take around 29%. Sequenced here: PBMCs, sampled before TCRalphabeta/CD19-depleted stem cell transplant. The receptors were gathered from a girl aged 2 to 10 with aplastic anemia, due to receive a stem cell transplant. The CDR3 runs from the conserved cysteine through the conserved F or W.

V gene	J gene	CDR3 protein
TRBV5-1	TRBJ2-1	CASGLGGSDNEQFF
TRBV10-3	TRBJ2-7	CAIATIAGDGSEQYF
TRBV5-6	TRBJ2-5	CASSRPTGARETQYF
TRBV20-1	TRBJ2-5	CSARLSYWASKETQYF
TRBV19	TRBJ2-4	CASIDRGFKNIQYF
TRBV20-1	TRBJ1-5	CSTTGGARRYQPQHF
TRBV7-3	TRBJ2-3	CASSPGLAATDTQYF
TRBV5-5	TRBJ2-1	CASSLAWVDEQFF
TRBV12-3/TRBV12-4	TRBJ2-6	CASTESGANVLTF
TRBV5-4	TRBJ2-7	CASSQESSYEQYF
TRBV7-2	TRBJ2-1	CASSLGGRVVYEQFF
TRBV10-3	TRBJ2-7	CAISETSYEQYF
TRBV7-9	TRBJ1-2	CASSSPSGYTF
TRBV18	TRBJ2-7	CASSPNWEEQYF
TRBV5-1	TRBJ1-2	CASSLGQINFNGYTF
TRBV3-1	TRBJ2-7	CASSFPGQGVYEQYF
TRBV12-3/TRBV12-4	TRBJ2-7	CASSLSGGYVQYF
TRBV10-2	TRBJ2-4	CASTHPRLVGRGNIQYF
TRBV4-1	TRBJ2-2	CASSQVLQGTNTGELFF
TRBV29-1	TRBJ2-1	CSVGYWGTSGSYNEQFF
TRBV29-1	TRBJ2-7	CSVGTDYEQYF
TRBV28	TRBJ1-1	CASSLRDKAFF
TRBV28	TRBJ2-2	CASSGSQGQVNRELFF